This T cell receptor beta chain originates from a study of blood T cell repertoires in COVID-19. Study-level background: T cells, B-cell-depleted T cells, or PBMCs supplied cDNA or gDNA.

Germline loops: CDR1 WSHSY, CDR2 SAAADI. The CDR3 runs 15 residues. V shed 6 bases and J 3 bases; nucleotides not matched to a gene: 6. As handled by the study authors: Cell counts per sample came from amplifying reference gene primers. Only in-frame clones appear in the TCRdb table, and some are missing; sequencing was by immunoSEQ multiplex PCR. That table supplies the V and J calls and clone size; D and trimming were determined from the DNA. The data show approximately 220,000 clones, 86% seen once. The sample holds one count of this clone. This receptor was identified in a woman aged 40 to 50 with acute COVID-19. The gene calls are TRBV10-2 and TRBJ1-5, with 9 bases that match TRBD1. The sequencing input was PBMCs or T cells enriched from blood (not recorded which). CDR3 region: CASRTGDRDNQPQHF. CDR3 DNA sequence: TGCGCCAGCAGGACCGGGGACAGGGACAATCAGCCCCAGCATTTT.